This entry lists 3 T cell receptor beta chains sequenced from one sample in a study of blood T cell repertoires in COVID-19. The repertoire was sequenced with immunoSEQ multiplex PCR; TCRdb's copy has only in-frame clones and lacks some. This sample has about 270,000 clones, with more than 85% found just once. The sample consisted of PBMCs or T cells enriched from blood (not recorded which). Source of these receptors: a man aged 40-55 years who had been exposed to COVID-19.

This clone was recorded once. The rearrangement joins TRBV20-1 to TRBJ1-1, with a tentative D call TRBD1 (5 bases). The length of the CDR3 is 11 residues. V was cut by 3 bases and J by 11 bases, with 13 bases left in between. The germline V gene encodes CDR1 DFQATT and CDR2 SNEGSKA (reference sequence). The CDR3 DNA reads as TGCAGTGCTAGGCCCACAGGCTTTGCTTTCTTT. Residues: CSARPTGFAFF.

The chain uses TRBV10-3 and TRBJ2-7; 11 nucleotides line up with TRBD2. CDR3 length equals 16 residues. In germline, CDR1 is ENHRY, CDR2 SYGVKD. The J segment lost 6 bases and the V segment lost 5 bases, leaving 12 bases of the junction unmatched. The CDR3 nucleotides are TGTGCCATCAGTTCGAATCAACTAGCGGGAGAAGGCGAGCAGTACTTC. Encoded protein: CAISSNQLAGEGEQYF.

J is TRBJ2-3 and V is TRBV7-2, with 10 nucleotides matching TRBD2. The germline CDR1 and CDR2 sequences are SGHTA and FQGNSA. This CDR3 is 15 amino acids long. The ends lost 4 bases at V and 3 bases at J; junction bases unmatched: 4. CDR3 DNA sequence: TGTGCCAGCAGCTCACGTAGCGGGAGGACAGATACGCAGTATTTT. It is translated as CASSSRSGRTDTQYF.